A selection of T cell receptor beta chains follows, all from one sample in a study of blood T cell repertoires in COVID-19. Assay: immunoSEQ multiplex PCR; the TCRdb copy retains only in-frame clones and omits some. This table has approximately 56,000 clones, around 81% appearing once. The sample was peripheral blood. These receptors originate from a man between 70 and 80 years old with active COVID-19. Each CDR3 is given with its conserved first and last residue. Each record gives: D gene, J gene, clone size, V gene, CDR3 protein, CDR3 DNA. A D gene is named only where the DNA matches it firmly. Only part of the rows carry a size: once, few, many, or a class if the clone is expanded.

>.|TRBJ2-5|.|TRBV19
CASSSGETQYF
TGTGCCAGTAGTTCAGGGGAGACCCAGTACTTC
>.|TRBJ1-4|once|TRBV4-3
CASSPRWGPATNEKLFF
TGCGCCAGCAGCCCCCGTTGGGGCCCTGCAACTAATGAAAAACTGTTTTTT
>TRBD1|TRBJ2-6|.|TRBV19
CASSIGAGTGSPGANVLTF
TGTGCCAGTAGTATTGGGGCGGGGACAGGGTCGCCCGGGGCCAACGTCCTGACTTTC
>TRBD1|TRBJ2-3|medium-sized|TRBV12-3/TRBV12-4
CATQGADTQYF
TGTGCCACCCAGGGGGCAGATACGCAGTATTTT
>TRBD1|TRBJ1-1|.|TRBV19
CASSKTGSRTEAFF
TGTGCCAGTAGTAAGACAGGGTCGCGCACTGAAGCTTTCTTT
>TRBD1|TRBJ2-1|.|TRBV9
CASSSSGGQGYNEQFF
TGTGCCAGCAGCTCCTCTGGAGGACAGGGGTACAATGAGCAGTTCTTC
>TRBD1|TRBJ1-2|.|TRBV19
CASSIDGQVFYGYTF
TGTGCCAGTAGTATAGATGGACAGGTCTTTTATGGCTACACCTTC
>.|TRBJ1-3|.|TRBV5-5
CASSPGGGGRPSGNTIYF
TGTGCCAGCAGTCCGGGAGGAGGGGGTCGTCCATCTGGAAACACCATATATTTT
>TRBD2|TRBJ2-3|.|TRBV3-1/TRBV3-2
CASSRGGLASDTQYF
TGTGCCAGCAGCCGGGGAGGACTAGCGTCAGATACGCAGTATTTT
>TRBD2|TRBJ2-1|.|TRBV3-1/TRBV3-2
CASEGRGGRNEQFF
TGTGCCAGCGAAGGGCGGGGGGGGAGGAATGAGCAGTTCTTC
>TRBD1|TRBJ1-1|.|TRBV5-4
CASSMQGAGTEAFF
TGTGCCAGCAGCATGCAGGGGGCAGGCACTGAAGCTTTCTTT
>.|TRBJ1-1|many|TRBV6-5
CASSSRVLSENTEAFF
TGTGCCAGCAGTTCGAGGGTTTTGTCCGAGAACACTGAAGCTTTCTTT
>.|TRBJ2-1|few|TRBV12-3/TRBV12-4
CASSPLDEQFF
TGTGCCAGCAGCCCCTTAGATGAGCAGTTCTTC
>.|TRBJ1-6|.|TRBV19
CASSIQGLAYNSPLHF
TGTGCCAGTAGTATTCAGGGACTCGCCTATAATTCACCCCTCCACTTT
>.|TRBJ1-2|.|TRBV19
CASSIAGGLNYGYTF
TGTGCCAGTAGTATTGCGGGGGGGCTCAACTATGGCTACACCTTC
>.|TRBJ2-1|once|TRBV11-2
CASNLFNEQFF
TGTGCCAGCAATCTATTCAATGAGCAGTTCTTC
>.|TRBJ1-4|.|TRBV6-2/TRBV6-3
CASSYSEVPHEKLFF
TGTGCCAGCAGTTACTCGGAGGTCCCGCATGAAAAACTGTTTTTT
>.|TRBJ1-1|once|TRBV19
CASSVGASVSKNTEAFF
TGTGCCAGTAGTGTGGGGGCGTCCGTCTCAAAGAACACTGAAGCTTTCTTT
>TRBD1|TRBJ1-1|.|TRBV6-6
CASSYRDSLNTEAFF
TGTGCCAGCAGTTATAGGGACAGTCTGAACACTGAAGCTTTCTTT
>.|TRBJ1-6|.|TRBV2
CASRAGRIRGSPLHF
TGTGCCAGCAGAGCAGGGAGGATAAGAGGTTCACCCCTCCACTTT
>.|TRBJ1-2|.|TRBV11-2
CASSLGGGDYGYTF
TGTGCCAGCAGCTTAGGGGGAGGGGACTATGGCTACACCTTC
>.|TRBJ2-1|.|TRBV11-3
CASSLGGDEQFF
TGTGCCAGCAGCTTAGGGGGAGATGAGCAGTTCTTC
>TRBD1|TRBJ2-7|.|TRBV4-1
CASSQSGQGAREQYF
TGCGCCAGCAGCCAATCGGGACAGGGGGCGCGAGAGCAGTACTTC
>.|TRBJ2-7|.|TRBV3-1/TRBV3-2
CASSQEVSTRLYEQYF
TGTGCCAGCAGCCAAGAAGTCTCGACTAGACTCTACGAGCAGTACTTC
>TRBD1|TRBJ1-2|few|TRBV2
CASSPDRSYGYTF
TGTGCCAGCAGTCCGGACAGGTCCTATGGCTACACCTTC
>TRBD1|TRBJ1-1|few|TRBV2
CASLRQGLATEAFF
TGTGCCAGCTTACGACAGGGGCTGGCCACTGAAGCTTTCTTT
>TRBD1|TRBJ1-2|.|TRBV30
CAWSGSGGYGYTF
TGTGCCTGGAGTGGCTCAGGGGGCTATGGCTACACCTTC
>TRBD1|TRBJ1-4|.|TRBV4-2
CASSQPGQGGEKLFF
TGTGCCAGCAGCCAACCGGGACAGGGGGGGGAAAAACTGTTTTTT
>.|TRBJ2-7|.|TRBV2
CASSVSGAGYEQYF
TGTGCCAGCAGTGTCTCGGGTGCCGGCTACGAGCAGTACTTC
>.|TRBJ1-1|.|TRBV30
CASLRQVVTEAFF
TGTGCCTCCCTCCGACAGGTAGTCACTGAAGCTTTCTTT
>TRBD1|TRBJ1-3|.|TRBV3-1/TRBV3-2
CASSLHMSGGYARSGNTIYF
TGTGCCAGCAGCCTCCATATGTCAGGGGGCTACGCTCGCTCTGGAAACACCATATATTTT
>.|TRBJ1-6|.|TRBV3-1/TRBV3-2
CASSRPGNTGDSPLHF
TGTGCCAGCAGCCGGCCAGGGAACACGGGCGATTCACCCCTCCACTTT
>.|TRBJ2-6|once|TRBV2
CASRGAGGANVLTF
TGTGCCAGCAGAGGGGCAGGGGGGGCCAACGTCCTGACTTTC
>.|TRBJ2-5|.|TRBV5-1
CASREPQETQYF
TGCGCCAGCAGGGAGCCTCAAGAGACCCAGTACTTC
>TRBD1|TRBJ2-2|.|TRBV7-6
CASSGPGQVTGELFF
TGTGCCAGCAGTGGACCGGGACAGGTCACCGGGGAGCTGTTTTTT
>TRBD1|TRBJ2-7|.|TRBV11-3
CASSWGQGYEQYF
TGTGCCAGCAGCTGGGGACAGGGCTACGAGCAGTACTTC
>.|TRBJ1-2|.|TRBV3-1/TRBV3-2
CASSRGAGEAYGYTF
TGTGCCAGCAGCCGAGGGGCAGGGGAAGCCTATGGCTACACCTTC
>TRBD1|TRBJ1-2|.|TRBV6-1
CASSERTGRDGYTF
TGTGCCAGCAGTGAAAGGACAGGGAGGGATGGCTACACCTTC
>.|TRBJ2-1|.|TRBV29-1
CSVGTGRGTEQFF
TGCAGCGTTGGAACAGGCAGGGGAACTGAGCAGTTCTTC
>.|TRBJ1-4|.|TRBV19
CASSILAGAAEKLFF
TGTGCCAGTAGTATCTTAGCAGGGGCCGCGGAAAAACTGTTTTTT
>TRBD1|TRBJ1-6|.|TRBV9
CASRQGGTGLNSPLHF
TGTGCCAGCAGGCAGGGGGGGACAGGGCTAAATTCACCCCTCCACTTT
>.|TRBJ2-5|.|TRBV24-1
CATSDLHFGGLETQYF
TGTGCCACCAGTGATTTACATTTCGGCGGCCTGGAGACCCAGTACTTC
>.|TRBJ2-3|once|TRBV5-1
CASSFLTDTQYF
TGCGCCAGCAGCTTTCTAACAGATACGCAGTATTTT
>.|TRBJ2-5|few|TRBV19
CASRLDNQETQYF
TGTGCCAGTAGATTGGACAACCAAGAGACCCAGTACTTC
>TRBD2|TRBJ2-3|.|TRBV6-5
CASSFGGTSTDTQYF
TGTGCCAGCAGTTTCGGGGGGACTAGCACAGATACGCAGTATTTT
>.|TRBJ2-7|.|TRBV3-1/TRBV3-2
CASSQVFGRAEQYF
TGTGCCAGCAGCCAAGTTTTCGGCAGGGCCGAGCAGTACTTC
>TRBD1|TRBJ1-4|.|TRBV27
CASSLSGQGREKLFF
TGTGCCAGCAGTTTGTCCGGACAGGGACGGGAAAAACTGTTTTTT
>TRBD1|TRBJ2-3|.|TRBV24-1
CATSDLPGQRQYF
TGTGCCACCAGTGACTTGCCGGGACAGAGGCAGTATTTT
>.|TRBJ2-1|.|TRBV4-3
CASSQGVGGYEQFF
TGCGCCAGCAGCCAAGGTGTCGGGGGATATGAGCAGTTCTTC
>.|TRBJ2-5|.|TRBV5-1
CASSPGTTKETQYF
TGCGCCAGCAGTCCCGGGACAACTAAAGAGACCCAGTACTTC
>.|TRBJ1-1|.|TRBV9
CASSVDPGRTEAFF
TGTGCCAGCAGCGTAGACCCTGGGAGGACTGAAGCTTTCTTT
>.|TRBJ1-1|.|TRBV28
CASSLQGTEAFF
TGTGCCAGCAGCCTGCAGGGCACTGAAGCTTTCTTT
>.|TRBJ1-2|.|TRBV18
CASSPEQGRGYTF
TGTGCCAGCTCACCCGAGCAGGGGAGAGGCTACACCTTC
>TRBD1|TRBJ2-7|once|TRBV2
CASREQGANYEQYF
TGTGCCAGCAGGGAACAGGGGGCTAACTACGAGCAGTACTTC
>TRBD2|TRBJ2-2|.|TRBV2
CASSVSGGPVGELFF
TGTGCCAGCAGTGTAAGCGGGGGGCCGGTCGGGGAGCTGTTTTTT
>.|TRBJ2-5|.|TRBV11-2
CASSVERDQYF
TGTGCCAGCAGCGTAGAGAGGGACCAGTACTTC
>TRBD1|TRBJ1-1|.|TRBV5-1
CASSIHPGQPMNTEAFF
TGCGCCAGCAGCATACACCCGGGACAGCCGATGAACACTGAAGCTTTCTTT
>.|TRBJ1-5|.|TRBV4-1
CASSQEPTPGVNQPQHF
TGCGCCAGCAGCCAAGAGCCCACCCCGGGGGTCAATCAGCCCCAGCATTTT
>.|TRBJ2-1|few|TRBV2
CASRREHYNEQFF
TGTGCCAGCAGGAGGGAGCACTACAATGAGCAGTTCTTC